These T cell receptor beta chains were read from a single sample in a study of cytomegalovirus exposure and HLA in healthy donors. Clones were sequenced by immunoSEQ multiplex PCR, and TCRdb holds only the in-frame ones, with some missing. This table holds more than 150,000 clones, over 80% found once. The sequencing sample was made of PBMCs. These receptors originate from a man aged 40-49 years in good health and CMV-seropositive. CDR3s include the opening cysteine and the closing phenylalanine or tryptophan. A D gene is named only where the DNA matches it firmly. The size entry is marked missing in some rows and otherwise reads once, few, many or a size class.

v_call: TRBV18; clone_size: NA; d_call: TRBD1; j_call: TRBJ1-5; cdr3_nt: TGTGCCAGCTCACCAACAGGGGGCGTGGGTCGCAATCAGCCCCAGCATTTT; cdr3_aa: CASSPTGGVGRNQPQHF
v_call: TRBV30; clone_size: NA; d_call: TRBD2; j_call: TRBJ2-1; cdr3_nt: TGTGCCTGGAGTGTAGGCGGGGGGGCCAATGAGCAGTTCTTC; cdr3_aa: CAWSVGGGANEQFF
v_call: TRBV7-8; clone_size: NA; d_call: TRBD1; j_call: TRBJ2-3; cdr3_nt: TGTGCCAGCACCCCCCGGACAGGGGAAACAGATACGCAGTATTTT; cdr3_aa: CASTPRTGETDTQYF
v_call: TRBV5-1; clone_size: NA; d_call: NA; j_call: TRBJ1-1; cdr3_nt: TGCGCCAGCAGCTTGGACGGCAGGGTGAACACTGAAGCTTTCTTT; cdr3_aa: CASSLDGRVNTEAFF
v_call: TRBV27; clone_size: NA; d_call: NA; j_call: TRBJ1-1; cdr3_nt: TGTGCCAGCAGCCGCGGGAGGGGGGTGGTGACTGAAGCTTTCTTT; cdr3_aa: CASSRGRGVVTEAFF
v_call: TRBV19; clone_size: few; d_call: NA; j_call: TRBJ2-5; cdr3_nt: TGTGCCAGTAGTGTGGCGGGCGATACCCAGTACTTC; cdr3_aa: CASSVAGDTQYF
v_call: TRBV6-1; clone_size: once; d_call: TRBD1; j_call: TRBJ1-2; cdr3_nt: TGTGCCAGCAGTGACGGGACAGACGCCGGCTACACCTTC; cdr3_aa: CASSDGTDAGYTF
v_call: TRBV28; clone_size: NA; d_call: TRBD1; j_call: TRBJ2-1; cdr3_nt: TGTGCCAGCAGCCAGAGGACAGGGTGGGAGAACAATGAGCAGTTCTTC; cdr3_aa: CASSQRTGWENNEQFF
v_call: TRBV4-2; clone_size: NA; d_call: TRBD1; j_call: TRBJ1-6; cdr3_nt: TGTGCCAGCAGCCTAAGGACAGGGGGTAATAATTCACCCCTCCACTTT; cdr3_aa: CASSLRTGGNNSPLHF
v_call: TRBV27; clone_size: few; d_call: TRBD1; j_call: TRBJ2-6; cdr3_nt: TGTGCCAGCAGTTGGGACAGGATGAGCGTCCTGACTTTC; cdr3_aa: CASSWDRMSVLTF
v_call: TRBV18; clone_size: NA; d_call: NA; j_call: TRBJ1-3; cdr3_nt: TGTGCCAGCTCACCACTGGACTTCGACACCATATATTTT; cdr3_aa: CASSPLDFDTIYF
v_call: TRBV7-3; clone_size: NA; d_call: NA; j_call: TRBJ2-7; cdr3_nt: TGTGCCAGCAGCTTAAGCCCTGGGCCCTACGAGCAGTACTTC; cdr3_aa: CASSLSPGPYEQYF
v_call: TRBV28; clone_size: NA; d_call: NA; j_call: TRBJ1-1; cdr3_nt: TGTGCCAGCAGTAGGGGCATGAACACTGAAGCTTTCTTT; cdr3_aa: CASSRGMNTEAFF
v_call: TRBV6-5; clone_size: NA; d_call: TRBD2; j_call: TRBJ2-7; cdr3_nt: TGTGCCAGCAGTTACCGTCGGGGGGGTGGGTACGAGCAGTACTTC; cdr3_aa: CASSYRRGGGYEQYF
v_call: TRBV10-3; clone_size: NA; d_call: NA; j_call: TRBJ1-2; cdr3_nt: TGTGCCACCAGCCAACAGGAAAGTGGCTACACCTTC; cdr3_aa: CATSQQESGYTF
v_call: TRBV6-5; clone_size: NA; d_call: NA; j_call: TRBJ1-5; cdr3_nt: TGTGCCAGCAGTTACTCGATGCAGGGCGGTCAGCCCCAGCATTTT; cdr3_aa: CASSYSMQGGQPQHF
v_call: TRBV2; clone_size: few; d_call: TRBD2; j_call: TRBJ2-2; cdr3_nt: TGTGCCAGCAAGACTAGCGGGGGGGGAAATACCGGGGAGCTGTTTTTT; cdr3_aa: CASKTSGGGNTGELFF
v_call: TRBV14; clone_size: few; d_call: TRBD1; j_call: TRBJ1-3; cdr3_nt: TGTGCCAGCAGCCCAAAACAGGGGACTGGAAACACCATATATTTT; cdr3_aa: CASSPKQGTGNTIYF
v_call: TRBV5-1; clone_size: NA; d_call: TRBD2; j_call: TRBJ2-1; cdr3_nt: TGCGCCAGCAGCTTGGAGGTGGGGGGGAGCGATGAGCAGTTCTTC; cdr3_aa: CASSLEVGGSDEQFF
v_call: TRBV6-1; clone_size: NA; d_call: NA; j_call: TRBJ2-7; cdr3_nt: TGTGCCAGCAGCCTAGGCTTGGCCTACGAGCAGTACTTC; cdr3_aa: CASSLGLAYEQYF
v_call: TRBV5-6; clone_size: NA; d_call: NA; j_call: TRBJ1-3; cdr3_nt: TGTGCCAGCAGCCCGAGGCTCAAACTAAGTGGAAACACCATATATTTT; cdr3_aa: CASSPRLKLSGNTIYF
v_call: TRBV5-6; clone_size: NA; d_call: TRBD1; j_call: TRBJ2-1; cdr3_nt: TGTGCCAGCAGCTTCCGGGACAGCTACAATGAGCAGTTCTTC; cdr3_aa: CASSFRDSYNEQFF
v_call: TRBV18; clone_size: NA; d_call: NA; j_call: TRBJ1-5; cdr3_nt: TGTGCCAGCTCACTAACCGCTCCAGGCAGGGGCAATCAGCCCCAGCATTTT; cdr3_aa: CASSLTAPGRGNQPQHF
v_call: TRBV7-2; clone_size: NA; d_call: TRBD1; j_call: TRBJ1-5; cdr3_nt: TGTGCCAGCAGCTTAAGACAGGGAGGACAGCCCCAGCATTTT; cdr3_aa: CASSLRQGGQPQHF
v_call: TRBV5-1; clone_size: few; d_call: TRBD1; j_call: TRBJ2-5; cdr3_nt: TGCGCCAGCAGCGAGGGGGCCGCAGGGGAGACCCAGTACTTC; cdr3_aa: CASSEGAAGETQYF
v_call: TRBV27; clone_size: NA; d_call: TRBD1; j_call: TRBJ1-3; cdr3_nt: TGTGCCAGCAGTCTACAGGGGCGCTCTGGAAACACCATATATTTT; cdr3_aa: CASSLQGRSGNTIYF
v_call: TRBV4-3; clone_size: few; d_call: NA; j_call: TRBJ1-2; cdr3_nt: TGCGCCAGCAGCCAAGATTCAGGAGGTAACTATGGCTACACCTTC; cdr3_aa: CASSQDSGGNYGYTF
v_call: TRBV7-2; clone_size: NA; d_call: NA; j_call: TRBJ1-2; cdr3_nt: TGTGCCAGCAGCTTAGGAGGACAGTTTAACTATGGCTACACCTTC; cdr3_aa: CASSLGGQFNYGYTF
v_call: TRBV9; clone_size: NA; d_call: NA; j_call: TRBJ2-7; cdr3_nt: TGTGCCAGCAGCGCGCCGTTCGGGGGGCCGGGCGAGCAGTACTTC; cdr3_aa: CASSAPFGGPGEQYF
v_call: TRBV7-8; clone_size: NA; d_call: TRBD1; j_call: TRBJ1-3; cdr3_nt: TGTGCCAGCAGGGAGGGGGCAGGGCTTTCTGGAAACACCATATATTTT; cdr3_aa: CASREGAGLSGNTIYF
v_call: TRBV9; clone_size: NA; d_call: NA; j_call: TRBJ2-1; cdr3_nt: TGTGCCAGCAGCGGGGGAGACGCTGACAATGAGCAGTTCTTC; cdr3_aa: CASSGGDADNEQFF
v_call: TRBV10-1; clone_size: NA; d_call: NA; j_call: TRBJ2-7; cdr3_nt: TGCGCCAGCAGTGAGGGGGGCACTTCCTACGAGCAGTACTTC; cdr3_aa: CASSEGGTSYEQYF
v_call: TRBV5-1; clone_size: NA; d_call: NA; j_call: TRBJ2-5; cdr3_nt: TGCGCCAGCAGCTTGGTCGTTCTGGAGACCCAGTACTTC; cdr3_aa: CASSLVVLETQYF
v_call: TRBV11-2; clone_size: NA; d_call: NA; j_call: TRBJ2-3; cdr3_nt: TGTGCCAGCAGCTTAGCTCGCGGGGCAGATACGCAGTATTTT; cdr3_aa: CASSLARGADTQYF
v_call: TRBV30; clone_size: few; d_call: NA; j_call: TRBJ1-2; cdr3_nt: TGTGCCTGCCCAGGAGGCTATGGCTACACCTTC; cdr3_aa: CACPGGYGYTF
v_call: TRBV27; clone_size: NA; d_call: TRBD2; j_call: TRBJ2-7; cdr3_nt: TGTGCCAGCAGTTTAGCGGGGGACTCCTACGAGCAGTACTTC; cdr3_aa: CASSLAGDSYEQYF
v_call: TRBV7-9; clone_size: NA; d_call: TRBD2; j_call: TRBJ2-3; cdr3_nt: TGTGCCAGCAGCTTAGCCTCCGGGGGGGATGGCACAGATACGCAGTATTTT; cdr3_aa: CASSLASGGDGTDTQYF
v_call: TRBV7-2; clone_size: NA; d_call: TRBD2; j_call: TRBJ2-1; cdr3_nt: TGTGCCAGTCAACGGGGGGGCGGACGGGGTGAGCAGTTCTTC; cdr3_aa: CASQRGGGRGEQFF
v_call: TRBV6-5; clone_size: NA; d_call: NA; j_call: TRBJ1-2; cdr3_nt: TGTGCCAGCAGTTACTACAATGCGGGCTGGAGGGGCTACACCTTC; cdr3_aa: CASSYYNAGWRGYTF
v_call: TRBV28; clone_size: NA; d_call: TRBD1; j_call: TRBJ2-7; cdr3_nt: TGTGCCAGCAGGGGTTCTGGACAGGGTGAGGGATACGAGCAGTACTTC; cdr3_aa: CASRGSGQGEGYEQYF
v_call: TRBV11-2; clone_size: NA; d_call: NA; j_call: TRBJ1-4; cdr3_nt: TGTGCCAGCAGCTCAATCTTGGAGGACCCCACCAAACTGTTTTTT; cdr3_aa: CASSSILEDPTKLFF
v_call: TRBV19; clone_size: NA; d_call: TRBD2; j_call: TRBJ2-7; cdr3_nt: TGTGCCAGTAGCACGGGACCGGGGGGGTCCTACGAGCAGTACTTC; cdr3_aa: CASSTGPGGSYEQYF
v_call: TRBV6-4; clone_size: NA; d_call: NA; j_call: TRBJ2-1; cdr3_nt: TGTGCCAGCAGCGGGGATGGGTCCTACAATGAGCAGTTCTTC; cdr3_aa: CASSGDGSYNEQFF
v_call: TRBV7-3; clone_size: NA; d_call: TRBD1; j_call: TRBJ2-3; cdr3_nt: TGTGCCAGCAGCTACAGGGGAGGCACAGATACGCAGTATTTT; cdr3_aa: CASSYRGGTDTQYF
v_call: TRBV19; clone_size: once; d_call: TRBD2; j_call: TRBJ2-7; cdr3_nt: TGTGCCAGTAGTACTCTGGGACTAGGCGAGCAGTACTTC; cdr3_aa: CASSTLGLGEQYF
v_call: TRBV9; clone_size: NA; d_call: NA; j_call: TRBJ1-4; cdr3_nt: TGTGCCAGCAGCGTAGAATCCCACAGGGTACCTAATGAAAAACTGTTTTTT; cdr3_aa: CASSVESHRVPNEKLFF
v_call: TRBV7-3; clone_size: NA; d_call: TRBD1; j_call: TRBJ2-1; cdr3_nt: TGTGCCAGCAGCACGACAGGGGCCGGGAGCAATGAGCAGTTCTTC; cdr3_aa: CASSTTGAGSNEQFF
v_call: TRBV6-1; clone_size: NA; d_call: NA; j_call: TRBJ2-7; cdr3_nt: TGTGCCAGCAGATCGGTAGGGGACTACGAGCAGTACTTC; cdr3_aa: CASRSVGDYEQYF